These 7 T cell receptor beta chains were sequenced from one sample in a study of blood T cell repertoires in COVID-19. TCRdb's table, derived via immunoSEQ multiplex PCR, lists solely in-frame clones and lacks some. The sample comprises about 110,000 clones, 70% to 90% of which are singletons, and approximately 2.1% rests with the top ten. Sequencing used peripheral blood. These receptors were collected from a human donor in a cohort sampled during active COVID-19.

This rearrangement joins TRBV2 to TRBJ1-1; a possible D gene is TRBD1 (5 bases). This CDR3 region has 12 residues. CDR1 and CDR2 from the germline V gene are SNHLY and FYNNEI. V shed 6 bases and J shed 5 bases, with 10 bases lying between them. The CDR3 spells CASSQGRTEAFF. CDR3 coding DNA: TGTGCCAGCAGCCAGGGTCGGACTGAAGCTTTCTTT. Drawing the rest from reference TRBV2 and TRBJ1-1, the complete variable domain is EPEVTQTPSHQVTQMGQEVILRCVPISNHLYFYWYRQILGQKVEFLVSFYNNEISEKSEIFDDQFSVERPDGSNFTLKIRSTKLEDSAMYFCASSQGRTEAFFGQGTRLTVV.

The rearrangement links TRBV2 to TRBJ1-2, with D unresolved. The CDR3 length is 10 residues. V lost 7 bases, J lost 5 bases, and 5 bases lay in between. Looked up from germline, CDR1 is SNHLY and CDR2 is FYNNEI. The CDR3 DNA reads TGTGCCAGCAAGACTTATGGCTACACCTTC. Residues: CASKTYGYTF.

The rearrangement links TRBV5-4 to TRBJ2-5, with 8 bases fitting TRBD1. V was pared by 4 bases and J by 2 bases, with 4 bases of the junction left unmatched. Germline-derived CDR1 and CDR2 are SGHNT and YYREEE (reference sequence). The CDR3 totals 14 residues. CDR3 sequence: CASSGGQAQETQYF. The DNA for the CDR3 is TGTGCCAGCAGCGGGGGACAGGCGCAAGAGACCCAGTACTTC.

This sequence joins TRBV9 and TRBJ1-1; maybe TRBD1 (5 bases). CDR1 is SGDLS and CDR2 is YYNGEE in the germline V gene. V was shortened by 4 bases and J by 4 bases, with 14 bases between the two germline ends. The CDR3 runs to 14 residues. CDR3 residues: CASSPTSGVTEAFF. The CDR3 region has the DNA TGTGCCAGCAGCCCTACCTCGGGGGTCACTGAAGCTTTCTTT.

This sequence joins TRBV11-2 and TRBJ2-3, with 7 bases identical to TRBD1. Germline V gene data show CDR1 as SGHAT and CDR2 as FQNNGV. The CDR3 totals 17 residues. V trimming: 6 bases; J trimming: 0 bases; junction bases outside the gene matches: 12. The CDR3 region is CASRGILKGASTDTQYF. For the CDR3, the DNA is TGTGCCAGCAGGGGAATCCTTAAGGGGGCGAGCACAGATACGCAGTATTTT.

This chain uses TRBV30 with TRBJ1-2; no definite D call. The CDR3 totals 13 residues. The V gene's germline CDR1 is GTSNPN and CDR2 SVGIG (reference sequence). V lost 1 base and J 2 bases, leaving 8 bases between the germline ends. The CDR3 loop is CAWSGLPNYGYTF. The CDR3 nucleotides read TGTGCCTGGAGTGGCCTACCAAACTATGGCTACACCTTC. The variable domain in full, with the rest retrieved from reference TRBV30 and TRBJ1-2, is SQTIHQWPATLVQPVGSPLSLECTVEGTSNPNLYWYRQAAGRGLQLLFYSVGIGQISSEVPQNLSASRPQDRQFILSSKKLLLSDSGFYLCAWSGLPNYGYTFGSGTRLTVV.

The gene calls are TRBV6-5 and TRBJ1-2; 10 bases are a match to TRBD1. Germline V gene data show CDR1 as MNHEY and CDR2 as SVGAGI. This CDR3 spans 13 amino acids. Trimming at V came to 6 bases and at J to 7 bases, leaving 5 bases not matched to a gene. The CDR3: CASRAGTGVGYTF. CDR3 bases: TGTGCCAGCAGGGCCGGGACAGGGGTTGGCTACACCTTC.